Presented here are 12 T cell receptor beta chains from one specimen sequenced in a study of radiotherapy plus CTLA-4 blockade in lung cancer. Sequenced by immunoSEQ multiplex PCR; TCRdb stores in-frame clones only, minus some. This repertoire shows more than 90,000 clones, over 65% found once; its top ten account for 2.5% to 3.5%. Sample: peripheral blood, taken from a patient treated with radiotherapy plus ipilimumab. These TCRs come from a human donor with non-small cell lung cancer that progressed on radiotherapy plus ipilimumab. Some clones in this sample may be carry-over from other donors' samples.

The rearrangement links TRBV5-1 to TRBJ2-7; 10 positions match TRBD2. The junction had 6 bases not matched to a gene; V was cut back by 0 bases and J by 3 bases. The CDR3 length is 16 residues. Germline V gene data show CDR1 as SGHRS and CDR2 as YFSETQ. CDR3 coding DNA: TGCGCCAGCAGCTTGGAGGCTAGCGGGGGATACTACGAGCAGTACTTC. Protein product: CASSLEASGGYYEQYF.

The V and J genes are TRBV6-4 and TRBJ2-3; 10 positions agree with TRBD2. Per the germline V gene, CDR1 is MRHNA and CDR2 is SNTAGT. The CDR3 sequence is 14 residues long. Losses at the gene ends were 3 bases for V and 8 bases for J; bases not matched to a gene: 5. The DNA for the CDR3 is TGTGCCAGCAGTGAACTCGGGACTAGCGCTACGCAGTATTTT. It codes for CASSELGTSATQYF.

J is TRBJ2-7 and V is TRBV6-5; 8 positions match TRBD1. The V and J ends lost 6 bases and 0 bases, in that order; junction bases with no gene match: 4. The CDR3 length is 14 residues. Germline CDR1 MNHEY, CDR2 SVGAGI. The CDR3 loop reads CASSSGGRSYEQYF. The CDR3 DNA is TGTGCCAGCAGCTCAGGGGGCCGCTCCTACGAGCAGTACTTC.

The chain uses TRBV5-1 and TRBJ2-5, with D possibly TRBD1 on 5 matching bases. V lost 5 bases and J 5 bases, leaving 10 bases between the germline ends. Germline CDR1 is SGHRS and CDR2 is YFSETQ. This CDR3 spans 12 amino acids. CDR3 sequence reads: CASRVWGETQYF. The CDR3 DNA reads as TGCGCCAGCAGGGTTTGGGGCGAGACCCAGTACTTC. Looking up the rest from reference TRBV5-1 and TRBJ2-5 gives the full variable domain: KAGVTQTPRYLIKTRGQQVTLSCSPISGHRSVSWYQQTPGQGLQFLFEYFSETQRNKGNFPGRFSGRQFSNSRSEMNVSTLELGDSALYLCASRVWGETQYFGPGTRLLVL.

The chain employs TRBV5-1 and TRBJ2-1; 7 nucleotides match TRBD2. This CDR3 is built from 13 residues. CDR1 is SGHRS, CDR2 YFSETQ, per germline. V lost 7 bases and J lost 5; bases outside the gene matches: 6. This CDR3 reads CASRNGGNNEQFF. CDR3 bases: TGCGCCAGCCGAAACGGGGGGAACAATGAGCAGTTCTTC.

Points on this clone: Other DNA sequences in the same sample also yield this CDR3. The J gene is TRBJ1-6, the V gene TRBV27, with D possibly TRBD1 on 5 matching bases. The V gene's germline CDR1 is MNHEY and CDR2 SMNVEV (reference sequence). The V gene lost 3 bases and the J gene lost 8 bases, with 5 bases spanning the gap. The CDR3 length is 12 residues. In nucleotides, the CDR3 is TGTGCCAGCAGTTTCAGGGATTCACCCCTCCACTTT. It specifies CASSFRDSPLHF.

V is TRBV2 and J is TRBJ2-3, with 11 positions matching TRBD2. CDR1 is SNHLY and CDR2 is FYNNEI in the germline V gene. After removal of 5 bases from V and 1 base from J, the junction contained 2 bases not matched to a gene. The length of the CDR3 is 15 residues. Here the CDR3 reads CASSLTSGGTDTQYF. The CDR3 nucleotides are TGTGCCAGCAGTTTGACTAGCGGGGGCACAGATACGCAGTATTTT.

This clone was counted between two and nine times. The J gene is TRBJ1-3, the V gene TRBV23-1; D is perhaps TRBD1 (6 bases). TRBV23-1 is recorded as an ORF, its role being uncertain. The CDR3 has 13 amino acids. The V and J ends lost 3 bases and 15 bases respectively, with 18 bases between them. CDR3 coding DNA: TGCGCCAGCAGTCACCAGGACAGTCCATGCCAATATTTT. Protein sequence: CASSHQDSPCQYF.

The chain employs TRBV18 and TRBJ2-5, with TRBD2 identical over 15 bases. The germline gives CDR1 KGHSH, CDR2 LQKENI. J lost 3 bases, V lost 2 bases, and 4 bases had no gene match. CDR3 length equals 17 residues. CDR3 region: CASSPRGLAGGKETQYF. CDR3 DNA: TGTGCCAGCTCACCAAGAGGACTAGCGGGGGGGAAAGAGACCCAGTACTTC.

The sample holds one count of this clone. The chain couples TRBV6-5 to TRBJ2-1, with D perhaps TRBD1 or TRBD2 (5 bases each). The CDR3 runs to 14 residues. V lost 7 bases and J 8 bases, leaving 18 bases between the germline ends. Per the germline V gene, CDR1 is MNHEY and CDR2 is SVGAGI. CDR3 in DNA: TGTGCCAGCAACAGAGGGACGGTTGGTGATGAGCAGTTCTTC. It yields the protein CASNRGTVGDEQFF.

The chain is built from TRBV6-5 and TRBJ1-6, with TRBD1 as a possible D gene (5 bases). The CDR3 extends over 14 amino acids. V lost 0 bases and J 8 bases, leaving 8 bases between the germline ends. Per germline, CDR1 MNHEY and CDR2 SVGAGI. The CDR3 bases are TGTGCCAGCAGTTACTCGGGGGGGGATTCACCCCTCCACTTT. Amino acids: CASSYSGGDSPLHF.

V gene TRBV4-2 combines with J gene TRBJ1-1; no reliable D call. The germline V gene encodes CDR1 LGHNA and CDR2 YNFKEQ. The CDR3 length is 13 residues. V lost 0 bases and J 7 bases, leaving 9 bases between the germline ends. CDR3 sequence reads: CASSQERYFEAFF. DNA for the CDR3: TGTGCCAGCAGCCAAGAACGTTATTTTGAAGCTTTCTTT.